Each of the 18 T cell receptor beta chains below was sequenced from the same sample in a study of T cells in Graves' hyperthyroidism and ophthalmopathy. Amplification of TCR beta CDR3 regions used RNA as the template. The HTBI primer set drove a first-round RT-PCR of the TCR CDR3. TCRdb redid the calling of the multiplex PCR reads with MiXCR, one entry per CDR3 protein. Of about 360,000 distinct CDR3 sequences in the sample, roughly 14% were seen once. Sequenced sample: blood. The receptors come from a man younger than 40 with Graves' hyperthyroidism that later progressed to Graves' ophthalmopathy.

V is TRBV6-1 and J is TRBJ1-4; D unresolved. The CDR3 is 17 residues long. The germline CDR1 and CDR2 sequences are MNHNS and SASEGT. Trimming took 3 bases from V and 0 from J, leaving 14 bases between them. DNA of the CDR3: TGTGCCAGCAGTGAGCGGGCTTCCCAAACAACTAATGAAAAACTGTTTTTT. Its translation is CASSERASQTTNEKLFF.

At least ten counts were recorded for this clonotype. This chain joins TRBV20-1 and TRBJ2-7, with 9 bases that match TRBD2. J lost 4 bases, V lost 6 bases, and 4 bases had no gene match. Germline assignment: CDR1 DFQATT and CDR2 SNEGSKA (reference sequence). CDR3 length: 12 amino acids. CDR3 in DNA: TGCAGTGCGGGACTAGCTGAGTACGAGCAGTACTTC. Protein sequence: CSAGLAEYEQYF.

Of note for this clonotype: With a much larger clone just one base away, this may be a read error. The chain links TRBV6-1 to TRBJ1-1, with D possibly TRBD1 on 6 matching bases. This CDR3 region has 14 residues. Germline assignment: CDR1 MNHNS and CDR2 SASEGT. CDR3 DNA: TGTGCCAGCAGTCTCCGGGACACGTACACTGAAACTTTCTTT. This encodes CASSLRDTYTETFF.

This clonotype was seen at least ten times. The chain couples TRBV7-9 to TRBJ2-2; D perhaps matches TRBD1 (6 bases). CDR1 and CDR2 from the germline V gene are SEHNR and FQNEAQ (reference sequence). Trimming took 8 bases from V and 1 from J, leaving 11 bases between them. The CDR3 totals 14 residues. CDR3 in amino acids: CASGTDRNTGELFF. The CDR3 DNA follows: TGTGCCAGCGGGACGGACAGGAACACCGGGGAGCTGTTTTTT.

This clonotype has a handful of counts. This chain connects TRBV27 to TRBJ1-5; D is undetermined. CDR3 length equals 15 residues. Germline V gives CDR1 MNHEY, CDR2 SMNVEV (reference sequence). V was shortened by 3 bases and J by 0 bases, with 9 bases between the two germline ends. CDR3 sequence: CASSFTAYSNQPQHF. The CDR3 DNA follows: TGTGCCAGCAGTTTTACAGCATATAGCAATCAGCCCCAGCATTTT.

This clonotype was recorded many times. This sequence joins TRBV5-1 and TRBJ1-2; D perhaps matches TRBD1 (5 bases). The germline V gene encodes CDR1 SGHRS and CDR2 YFSETQ. Deletions cut 0 bases from V and 2 bases from J, with 17 bases between. The CDR3 runs 17 residues. This CDR3 is CASSLGPSSRENYGYTF. Here the CDR3 DNA reads TGCGCCAGCAGCTTGGGCCCCTCCTCCAGGGAAAACTATGGCTACACCTTC.

This clonotype was observed at least ten times. V is TRBV28 and J is TRBJ2-1; 11 nucleotides line up with TRBD1. CDR1 is MDHEN, CDR2 SYDVKM, per germline. The J segment lost 8 bases and the V segment lost 5 bases, leaving 5 bases of the junction unmatched. This CDR3 has 14 residues. CDR3 region: CASSQGQGEDEQFF. CDR3 in DNA: TGTGCCAGCAGTCAGGGACAGGGGGAAGATGAGCAGTTCTTC.

This clonotype appeared many times. The chain is built from TRBV5-1 and TRBJ2-7; a weak D match, TRBD2 (7 bases). The CDR3 loop spans 15 amino acids. Germline CDR1 and CDR2: SGHRS and YFSETQ. With 1 base removed from V and 0 bases from J, the gap between germline ends came to 11 bases. The DNA for the CDR3 is TGCGCCAGCAGCTTGAACCGGGGGGCCTCCTACGAGCAGTACTTC. Its protein is CASSLNRGASYEQYF.

This clonotype was counted between two and nine times. The rearrangement links TRBV7-9 to TRBJ1-4, with D unclear. Germline lookup yields CDR1 SEHNR and CDR2 FQNEAQ (reference sequence). The CDR3 spans 18 residues. V was cut by 1 base and J by 0 bases, with 15 bases left in between. The CDR3 reads CASSLGLLVGATNEKLFF. The CDR3 DNA reads TGTGCCAGCAGCTTAGGGCTTTTGGTGGGAGCAACTAATGAAAAACTGTTTTTT.

The chain links TRBV6-5 to TRBJ2-1, with no clear D. The CDR3 contains 13 residues. The germline V and J ends were trimmed by 0 bases and 6 bases, with 6 bases remaining between them. Germline V CDR1 and CDR2: MNHEY, SVGAGI. The CDR3 is CASSYSPGNEQFF. The CDR3 nucleotides are TGTGCCAGCAGTTACTCTCCGGGCAATGAGCAGTTCTTC.

This clonotype was found a few times. This chain uses TRBV6-4 with TRBJ1-1, with a tentative D call TRBD1 (6 bases). Germline CDR1 and CDR2: MRHNA and SNTAGT. The germline V and J ends were trimmed by 3 bases and 6 bases, with 11 bases remaining between them. The CDR3 totals 13 residues. The CDR3 DNA sequence: TGTGCCAGCAGTGATGGGGGGCCGGCTGAAGCTTTCTTT. Translated: CASSDGGPAEAFF.

The chain recombines TRBV18 with TRBJ2-1, with D perhaps TRBD1 (6 bases). V was cut by 4 bases and J by 9 bases, with 22 bases left in between. Germline V lookup: CDR1 KGHSH, CDR2 LQKENI. CDR3 length: 16 residues. The DNA of the CDR3 is TGTGCCAGCTCACAAAACCGGGACATTTTGACCGGTGAGCAGTTCTTC. Translation gives CASSQNRDILTGEQFF.

Only a few counts were recorded for this clonotype. The rearrangement joins TRBV6-2 or TRBV6-3 to TRBJ1-2, with a tentative D call TRBD1 (5 bases). The V gene lost 1 base and the J gene lost 0 bases, with 9 bases spanning the gap. The CDR3 covers 15 residues. The germline V gene encodes CDR1 MNHEY and CDR2 SVGEGT. This CDR3 is CASSYFWGANYGYTF. The CDR3, as DNA: TGTGCCAGCAGTTACTTCTGGGGCGCTAACTATGGCTACACCTTC.

This clonotype was seen only a few times. This sequence joins TRBV7-9 and TRBJ1-2, with unresolved D. CDR3 length: 14 residues. Germline V gives CDR1 SEHNR, CDR2 FQNEAQ (reference sequence). Trimming cost V 5 bases and J 1 base, with 11 bases left between them. The CDR3 region is CASSLTPLNYGYTF. The CDR3 DNA reads TGTGCCAGCAGCCTGACGCCCCTTAACTATGGCTACACCTTC.

The rearrangement joins TRBV2 to TRBJ1-3; a weak D match, TRBD1 (6 bases). Trimming removed 2 bases from V and 1 base from J, with 9 bases in between. The CDR3 totals 15 residues. Germline CDR1 and CDR2: SNHLY and FYNNEI. The CDR3 nucleotides are TGTGCCAGCAGTGAACAGGGGTTTTCTGGAAACACCATATATTTT. Translated: CASSEQGFSGNTIYF.

This sequence joins TRBV27 and TRBJ1-5, with D possibly matching TRBD1 (5 bases). CDR1 is MNHEY and CDR2 is SMNVEV in the germline V gene (reference sequence). V shed 5 bases and J shed 0 bases, with 23 bases lying between them. This CDR3 has 19 residues. This CDR3 reads CASSPGPRALYISNQPQHF. DNA for the CDR3: TGTGCCAGCAGTCCTGGGCCCAGGGCGTTATATATTAGCAATCAGCCCCAGCATTTT.

This clonotype turned up a few times. The chain links TRBV19 to TRBJ2-3, with 7 positions matching TRBD2. The CDR3 covers 14 residues. Germline CDR1 reads LNHDA; CDR2 reads SQIVND (reference sequence). V lost 4 bases, J lost 3 bases, and 4 bases stayed unmatched. The CDR3 reads CASSRGGITDTQYF. In DNA, the CDR3 is TGTGCCAGTAGTAGGGGGGGGATAACAGATACGCAGTATTTT.

In this sample, this clonotype turned up many times. CDR3 sequence reads: CASSYSRDTEAFF. CDR3 nucleotides: TGTGCCAGCAGTTACTCCCGAGACACTGAAGCTTTCTTT. V usage is TRBV6-2 or TRBV6-3 and J usage is TRBJ1-1; D gene uncertain. The CDR3 length is 13 residues. Trimming stripped 0 bases from V and 3 bases from J, with 5 bases between. CDR1 is MNHEY, CDR2 SVGEGT, per germline.